The rows below give T cell receptor beta chains drawn from one sample of a study of CD8 T cells in Susac syndrome. TCRdb reanalysed the immunoSEQ multiplex PCR reads using MiXCR and keeps one entry per CDR3 protein. The sample lists about 130,000 distinct CDR3 sequences, around 94% occurring once. The sequencing sample was made of CD8+ T cells from PBMCs. Every receptor here comes from a human donor with Susac syndrome. Each CDR3 is given with its conserved first and last residue.

v_call: TRBV14
cdr3_aa: CASSQEAKTQYF

v_call: TRBV2
cdr3_aa: CASSGGAMNTEAFF

v_call: TRBV7-9
cdr3_aa: CASSADFSYEQYF

v_call: TRBV6-4
cdr3_aa: CASSDSGENEKLFF

v_call: TRBV6-5
cdr3_aa: CASSYDDTRWAMGTEAFF

v_call: TRBV27
cdr3_aa: CASSLSGDGYTF

v_call: TRBV30
cdr3_aa: CAWMASLYNEQFF

v_call: TRBV27
cdr3_aa: CASSLISSQYEQYF

v_call: TRBV6-1
cdr3_aa: CATSEPGQELNTEAFF

v_call: TRBV6-5
cdr3_aa: CASSYEVDYEQYF

v_call: TRBV28
cdr3_aa: CASSLFFLPDPGELFF

v_call: TRBV12-3/TRBV12-4
cdr3_aa: CASSHGQGNQPQHF

v_call: TRBV11-3
cdr3_aa: CASSLSWDGNNEQFF

v_call: TRBV6-5
cdr3_aa: CATDPSGGTYNEQFF

v_call: TRBV4-2
cdr3_aa: CASSHEEGAGDTEAFF

v_call: TRBV9
cdr3_aa: CASSAGLASSYEQYF

v_call: TRBV28
cdr3_aa: CASSLWAGQWDEQFF

v_call: TRBV12-3/TRBV12-4
cdr3_aa: CASSPDSWDRGAGQPQHF

v_call: TRBV13
cdr3_aa: CASSLALQGAPDYGYTF

v_call: TRBV20-1
cdr3_aa: CSASGGPAYEQYF

v_call: TRBV25-1
cdr3_aa: CASSEGLIPYEQYF

v_call: TRBV5-4
cdr3_aa: CASSLWTGGETQYF

v_call: TRBV30
cdr3_aa: CAWSVVTGAGDTQYF

v_call: TRBV9
cdr3_aa: CASSVAPPVEQFF

v_call: TRBV13
cdr3_aa: CASSLGPGTSGGGEQYF

v_call: TRBV27
cdr3_aa: CASSLSGTGVNQPQHF

v_call: TRBV5-1
cdr3_aa: CASSPGSGPGTEAFF

v_call: TRBV19
cdr3_aa: CASSIGRGTYGYTF

v_call: TRBV6-1
cdr3_aa: CAIQEGDSSEQFF

v_call: TRBV9
cdr3_aa: CASSVDGWQNYGYTF

v_call: TRBV20-1
cdr3_aa: CSARELAGVTSVDTQYF

v_call: TRBV7-7
cdr3_aa: CASSCSGNNYGYTF

v_call: TRBV11-2
cdr3_aa: CASSLEGDQYF

v_call: TRBV30
cdr3_aa: CAWSIPGLAGHNEQFF

v_call: TRBV10-2
cdr3_aa: CASAVGQARPDEQYF

v_call: TRBV11-2
cdr3_aa: CASSPSRDRTYEQYF

v_call: TRBV4-3
cdr3_aa: CASSHGGMGTLGGYTF

v_call: TRBV11-2
cdr3_aa: CASSLVGGERSYEQYF

v_call: TRBV24-1
cdr3_aa: CATSDPDYRTDTQYF

v_call: TRBV30
cdr3_aa: CASRPGQEENTEAFF

v_call: TRBV7-2
cdr3_aa: CASSLGYGYQETQYF

v_call: TRBV12-3/TRBV12-4
cdr3_aa: CASSWAGANVLTF

v_call: TRBV30
cdr3_aa: CAWASGVGSYNEQFF

v_call: TRBV6-1
cdr3_aa: CASSEEGGRADTQYF

v_call: TRBV7-3
cdr3_aa: CASSLGGSPDTQYF

v_call: TRBV7-9
cdr3_aa: CASSLASVEQFF

v_call: TRBV4-3
cdr3_aa: CASSQENRGRDYYGYTF

v_call: TRBV20-1
cdr3_aa: CSARELSSYNEQFF